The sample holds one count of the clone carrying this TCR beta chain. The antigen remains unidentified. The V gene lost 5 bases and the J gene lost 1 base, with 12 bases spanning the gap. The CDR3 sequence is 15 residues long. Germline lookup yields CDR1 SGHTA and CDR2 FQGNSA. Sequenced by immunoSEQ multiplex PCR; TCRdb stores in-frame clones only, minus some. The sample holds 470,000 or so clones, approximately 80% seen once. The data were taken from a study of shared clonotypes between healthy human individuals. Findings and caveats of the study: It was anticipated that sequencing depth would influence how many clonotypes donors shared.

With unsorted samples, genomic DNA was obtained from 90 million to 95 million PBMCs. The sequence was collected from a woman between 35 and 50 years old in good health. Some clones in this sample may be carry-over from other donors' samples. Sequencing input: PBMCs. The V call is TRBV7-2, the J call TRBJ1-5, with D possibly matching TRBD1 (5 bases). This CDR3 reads CASSLRVGSNQPQHF. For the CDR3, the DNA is TGTGCCAGCAGCCTCAGGGTTGGGAGCAATCAGCCCCAGCATTTT.